In this sample, the clone carrying this T cell receptor beta chain turned up a few times. These data are taken from a study of CD8 T cells in Susac syndrome. CDR3 length equals 15 residues. Germline loops: CDR1 MNHNS, CDR2 SASEGT. V lost 5 bases and J lost 4; bases outside the gene matches: 9. RNA in amounts of about 0.45 to 1 ug was reverse transcribed with random hexamers. Multiplex PCR with immunoSEQ amplified the TCR beta CDR3 across 54 Vbeta and 13 Jbeta. Each CDR3 protein gets one entry after TCRdb re-called the immunoSEQ multiplex PCR reads with MiXCR. Altogether about 130,000 distinct CDR3 sequences are present, 93% being singletons, with the ten largest covering less than 0.4%. From blood CD8+ and CD4+ T cells, the TCR beta chain was sequenced.

Source material: CD8+ T cells from PBMCs. This rearrangement joins TRBV6-1 to TRBJ1-1, with 8 bases lining up with TRBD1. The receptor was isolated from a human donor with multiple sclerosis. CDR3 region: CASSTRTGKATEAFF. For the CDR3, the DNA is TGTGCCAGCAGTACAAGGACAGGGAAGGCCACTGAAGCTTTCTTT.